This is a list of T cell receptor beta chains from one sample in a study of chemoradiotherapy in HPV16-positive cancers. Sequencing used immunoSEQ multiplex PCR; TCRdb keeps in-frame clones, though not all of them. The table shows about 66,000 clones, with more than 70% occurring only once. Sample: blood, taken from a patient who underwent chemoradiotherapy. The source of these receptors is a human donor with HPV-associated anogenital cancer. The CDR3 runs from the conserved cysteine through the conserved F or W. D genes are given only for firm matches. Size values are once, few and many counts, or a class for expanded clones, and some rows have none.

j_gene: TRBJ2-5
abundance: .
d_gene: .
v_gene: TRBV6-1
CDR3aa: CASSDGGGMETQYF
CDR3nt: TGTGCCAGCAGTGATGGGGGAGGAATGGAGACCCAGTACTTC

j_gene: TRBJ2-6
abundance: .
d_gene: .
v_gene: TRBV5-4
CDR3aa: CASSLGGALSSGANVLTF
CDR3nt: TGTGCCAGCAGCTTGGGAGGGGCCTTAAGCTCTGGGGCCAACGTCCTGACTTTC

j_gene: TRBJ2-1
abundance: few
d_gene: TRBD2
v_gene: TRBV4-2
CDR3aa: CASSHSSGRPNNEQFF
CDR3nt: TGTGCCAGCAGCCATTCGAGCGGGAGGCCAAACAATGAGCAGTTCTTC

j_gene: TRBJ2-7
abundance: once
d_gene: .
v_gene: TRBV30
CDR3aa: CAWSHDEQYF
CDR3nt: TGTGCCTGGAGTCATGACGAGCAGTACTTC

j_gene: TRBJ2-3
abundance: .
d_gene: .
v_gene: TRBV5-6
CDR3aa: CASSLESPDTQYF
CDR3nt: TGTGCCAGCAGCTTGGAGAGTCCCGATACGCAGTATTTT

j_gene: TRBJ1-1
abundance: .
d_gene: .
v_gene: TRBV7-2
CDR3aa: CASSRLNTEAFF
CDR3nt: TGTGCCAGCAGCCGTCTGAACACTGAAGCTTTCTTT

j_gene: TRBJ1-2
abundance: .
d_gene: .
v_gene: TRBV6-5
CDR3aa: CASSYAIQGTAYGYTF
CDR3nt: TGTGCCAGCAGTTACGCTATACAGGGAACCGCGTATGGCTACACCTTC

j_gene: TRBJ1-1
abundance: .
d_gene: .
v_gene: TRBV19
CDR3aa: CASSMITGATEAFF
CDR3nt: TGTGCCAGTAGTATGATTACTGGGGCCACTGAAGCTTTCTTT

j_gene: TRBJ1-1
abundance: .
d_gene: .
v_gene: TRBV30
CDR3aa: CAWSVRTPSRQGGRTEAFF
CDR3nt: TGTGCCTGGAGTGTTCGGACCCCCTCGCGACAAGGGGGGAGAACTGAAGCTTTCTTT

j_gene: TRBJ1-1
abundance: .
d_gene: .
v_gene: TRBV11-2
CDR3aa: CASSRGGSPEAFF
CDR3nt: TGTGCCAGCAGCCGGGGAGGGAGCCCTGAAGCTTTCTTT

j_gene: TRBJ2-5
abundance: .
d_gene: TRBD2
v_gene: TRBV5-1
CDR3aa: CASSPGAAGGGETQYF
CDR3nt: TGCGCCAGCAGCCCCGGGGCGGCGGGGGGTGGAGAGACCCAGTACTTC

j_gene: TRBJ1-1
abundance: .
d_gene: TRBD1
v_gene: TRBV13
CDR3aa: CASSSGGPLNTEAFF
CDR3nt: TGTGCCAGCAGCTCAGGGGGGCCGCTTAACACTGAAGCTTTCTTT

j_gene: TRBJ2-1
abundance: .
d_gene: TRBD2
v_gene: TRBV4-1
CDR3aa: CASRQNPGLAGGRPVNEQFF
CDR3nt: TGCGCCAGCAGACAGAACCCGGGACTAGCGGGAGGGCGACCCGTTAATGAGCAGTTCTTC

j_gene: TRBJ2-7
abundance: .
d_gene: .
v_gene: TRBV6-6
CDR3aa: CASSYSGQLYEQYF
CDR3nt: TGTGCCAGCAGTTACTCGGGCCAGCTCTACGAGCAGTACTTC

j_gene: TRBJ2-1
abundance: .
d_gene: .
v_gene: TRBV7-2
CDR3aa: CASSLGGFYNEQFF
CDR3nt: TGTGCCAGCAGCTTAGGCGGGTTTTACAATGAGCAGTTCTTC

j_gene: TRBJ1-1
abundance: .
d_gene: .
v_gene: TRBV5-4
CDR3aa: CASSLARLNTEAFF
CDR3nt: TGTGCCAGCAGCTTGGCCCGCCTGAACACTGAAGCTTTCTTT

j_gene: TRBJ2-1
abundance: once
d_gene: .
v_gene: TRBV5-1
CDR3aa: CASSLRDIYYNEQFF
CDR3nt: TGCGCCAGCAGCTTACGGGACATCTACTACAATGAGCAGTTCTTC

j_gene: TRBJ1-2
abundance: .
d_gene: TRBD1
v_gene: TRBV10-1
CDR3aa: CASSESVGTGLYGYTF
CDR3nt: TGCGCCAGCAGTGAATCGGTTGGGACAGGTCTTTATGGCTACACCTTC

j_gene: TRBJ1-1
abundance: .
d_gene: .
v_gene: TRBV29-1
CDR3aa: CSVTRRGNTEAFF
CDR3nt: TGCAGCGTTACCCGGCGGGGGAACACTGAAGCTTTCTTT

j_gene: TRBJ1-5
abundance: .
d_gene: .
v_gene: TRBV28
CDR3aa: CAIDGHSNQPQHF
CDR3nt: TGTGCCATTGACGGTCATAGCAATCAGCCCCAGCATTTT

j_gene: TRBJ1-2
abundance: .
d_gene: .
v_gene: TRBV5-4
CDR3aa: CASSERASARGYTF
CDR3nt: TGTGCCAGCAGCGAAAGGGCGTCTGCAAGGGGCTACACCTTC

j_gene: TRBJ2-7
abundance: .
d_gene: TRBD1
v_gene: TRBV11-2
CDR3aa: CASRGRDRAGYEQYF
CDR3nt: TGTGCCAGCAGGGGCCGGGACAGGGCTGGGTACGAGCAGTACTTC

j_gene: TRBJ2-1
abundance: .
d_gene: .
v_gene: TRBV6-1
CDR3aa: CASSYNEQFF
CDR3nt: TGTGCCAGCTCCTACAATGAGCAGTTCTTC

j_gene: TRBJ1-1
abundance: .
d_gene: .
v_gene: TRBV5-1
CDR3aa: CASSLDKGRSTEAFF
CDR3nt: TGCGCCAGCAGCTTGGACAAGGGGCGCAGCACTGAAGCTTTCTTT